Listed below are T cell receptor beta chains from one sample, sequenced in a study of T cells expressing NK-cell markers. TCRdb reworked the 5' RACE reads into one entry per CDR3 protein, no DNA. The sample totals about 550,000 distinct CDR3 sequences. The specimen was blood T cells: a sorted CD56 or NKG2C T cell subset, CD4+ or CD8+ T cells, or bulk PBMC T cells (not recorded which). Receptors were obtained from a man younger than 35 in good health. The CDR3 runs from the conserved cysteine through the conserved F or W.

j_gene,v_gene,CDR3aa
TRBJ2-3,TRBV13,CASSLSPTGSTDTQYF
TRBJ2-7,TRBV5-8,CASSLWGNSYEQYF
TRBJ2-4,TRBV5-1,CASSWRDSGLDIQYF
TRBJ1-1,TRBV6-5,CASTNHRGSTEAFF
TRBJ2-4,TRBV15,CATSRLENIQYF
TRBJ2-5,TRBV20-1,CSARNGGSSYETQYF
TRBJ1-2,TRBV20-1,CSASTDIYGYTF
TRBJ2-5,TRBV24-1,CATSERQEQETQYF
TRBJ2-7,TRBV9,CASSAVGGTGAYEQYF
TRBJ2-7,TRBV5-1,CASSLARDSLYEQYF
TRBJ2-1,TRBV4-1,CASRSGVESSPYNEQFF
TRBJ1-1,TRBV27,CASTRAMNTEAFF
TRBJ2-3,TRBV11-2,CASSLSPGTDTQYF
TRBJ2-3,TRBV12-3/TRBV12-4,CASSAYNTQYF
TRBJ2-1,TRBV9,CASSAKGQYNEQFF
TRBJ2-7,TRBV27,CASSLRAGLYEQYF
TRBJ2-7,TRBV29-1,CSVPHQGLGGEQYF
TRBJ2-2,TRBV6-2/TRBV6-3,CASRTGTGELFF
TRBJ1-1,TRBV20-1,CSARDGTGGKGSFF
TRBJ1-5,TRBV12-3/TRBV12-4,CASSLRGANSNQPQHF
TRBJ2-1,TRBV24-1,CATSDLAVFNEQFF
TRBJ2-2,TRBV6-2/TRBV6-3,CASSWNRNTGELFF
TRBJ2-7,TRBV12-3/TRBV12-4,CASSHGLAFEEQYF
TRBJ2-3,TRBV20-1,CSATADVPDTQYF
TRBJ2-7,TRBV27,CASSSEHGTSGTYEQYF
TRBJ2-3,TRBV9,CASSDGRGSDTQYF
TRBJ1-1,TRBV5-1,CASSSQGGGNTEAFF
TRBJ2-7,TRBV5-1,CASSLSRSGDEQYF
TRBJ2-7,TRBV10-3,CAIKKAGGLYEQYF
TRBJ1-3,TRBV7-8,CASRQAGTTGNTIYF
TRBJ1-6,TRBV6-1,CASSDNVRGSPLHF
TRBJ1-2,TRBV30,CAWSVGAVPLYGYTF
TRBJ2-1,TRBV4-2,CASSQERGEGNEQFF
TRBJ2-1,TRBV6-2/TRBV6-3,CASSYGGGNEQFF
TRBJ1-1,TRBV5-1,CASSVATGIGNTEAFF
TRBJ2-7,TRBV3-1,CASSLVAGGPEQYF
TRBJ1-2,TRBV28,CASSFGRGKSYTF
TRBJ2-3,TRBV28,CASSLPGQGAGDTQYF
TRBJ2-3,TRBV20-1,CRLPGLAGSGTDTQYF
TRBJ2-7,TRBV7-2,CASSLGGAAGFEQYF
TRBJ2-2,TRBV12-3/TRBV12-4,CASLSRLRDKNTGELFF
TRBJ2-2,TRBV12-3/TRBV12-4,CASITSGRTGELFF
TRBJ2-5,TRBV6-2/TRBV6-3,CASSSILAGGQETQYF
TRBJ1-2,TRBV4-1,CASSLQKAGGANYGYTF
TRBJ2-1,TRBV25-1,CASSHRTSGDGFYNEQFF
TRBJ2-3,TRBV10-3,CAISRNPSGRGRGPDTQYF
TRBJ2-7,TRBV6-1,CASRGTASSYEQYF